This T cell receptor beta chain was captured by sequencing in a study of shared clonotypes between healthy human individuals. Overall study context: The donors, two women and a few men, were aged 18 to 49.

The V and J ends lost 2 bases and 1 base, in that order; junction bases with no gene match: 6. The germline CDR1 and CDR2 sequences are GTSNPN and SVGIG (reference sequence). The length of the CDR3 is 15 residues. A word on this clone: Its antigen is unknown.

Researchers reported that CD8 memory united CD45RO+ cells with CCR7-negative CD45RA+ TemRA cells. TCRdb's copy holds only in-frame clones and misses some; the assay was immunoSEQ multiplex PCR. The data show hundreds of thousands of clones, roughly 96% seen once. Findings and caveats of the study: When compared with the clonotypes that were shared by all four sorted-subset donors, the non-shared clonotypes turned out to have lower generation probabilities. Shared across a handful of donors were around 4.7% of the naive CD4 clonotypes.

This TCR came from a man aged 25 to 45 in good health. The V call is TRBV30, the J call TRBJ2-7; 9 nucleotides line up with TRBD2. Source material: memory CD8+ T cells sorted from blood. Subset described: CD45RO+ cells pooled with CCR7-negative TemRA cells. The CDR3 sequence is CAWSFLSGRSYEQYF. In DNA form, the CDR3 reads TGTGCCTGGAGTTTTTTAAGCGGGAGGTCCTACGAGCAGTACTTC.